The T cell receptor beta chain described here comes from a study of a mutant IDH1 vaccine in newly diagnosed glioma. Study context: Onset of vaccination occurred 4-6 weeks following radiotherapy alone, or with temozolomide cycles.

Remarks on this clone: Its antigen is unknown.

Using immunoSEQ multiplex PCR, the repertoire was profiled, and TCRdb retains in-frame clones only, with some absent. Of around 24,000 clones in the sample, less than 80% are singletons; the top ten hold approximately 8%. Time point indicated: week 11, during vaccination. It was 300 ug of mutant IDH1 20-mer peptide that made up each vaccine dose, given with topical imiquimod. This sequence originates from a man in his forties with glioma. The sample consisted of PBMCs, taken from a glioma patient whose treatment included an IDH1 peptide vaccine.

CDR3 sequence reads: CASTTQGQGTGKNTGELFF. The CDR3 DNA sequence: TGTGCCAGCACCACCCAGGGACAGGGGACAGGCAAGAACACCGGGGAGCTGTTTTTT. This chain uses TRBV5-4 with TRBJ2-2; 10 bases agree with TRBD1. Germline loops: CDR1 SGHNT, CDR2 YYREEE (reference sequence). This CDR3 comprises 19 residues. The trim removed 6 bases at V and 1 base at J, leaving 15 bases unmatched.